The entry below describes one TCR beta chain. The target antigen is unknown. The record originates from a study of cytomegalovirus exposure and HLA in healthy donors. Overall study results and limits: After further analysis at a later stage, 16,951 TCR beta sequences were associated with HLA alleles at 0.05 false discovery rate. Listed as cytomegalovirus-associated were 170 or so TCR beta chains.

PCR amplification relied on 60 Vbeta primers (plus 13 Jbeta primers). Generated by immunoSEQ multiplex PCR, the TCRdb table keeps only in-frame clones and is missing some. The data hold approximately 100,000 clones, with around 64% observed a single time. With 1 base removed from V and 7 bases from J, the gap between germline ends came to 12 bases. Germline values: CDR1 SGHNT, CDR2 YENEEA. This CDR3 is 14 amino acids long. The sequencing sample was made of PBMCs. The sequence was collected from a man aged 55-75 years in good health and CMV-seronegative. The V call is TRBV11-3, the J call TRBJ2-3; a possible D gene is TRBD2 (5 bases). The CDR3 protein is CASSLALAPNTQYF. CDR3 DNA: TGTGCCAGCAGCTTAGCCCTAGCTCCTAATACGCAGTATTTT.